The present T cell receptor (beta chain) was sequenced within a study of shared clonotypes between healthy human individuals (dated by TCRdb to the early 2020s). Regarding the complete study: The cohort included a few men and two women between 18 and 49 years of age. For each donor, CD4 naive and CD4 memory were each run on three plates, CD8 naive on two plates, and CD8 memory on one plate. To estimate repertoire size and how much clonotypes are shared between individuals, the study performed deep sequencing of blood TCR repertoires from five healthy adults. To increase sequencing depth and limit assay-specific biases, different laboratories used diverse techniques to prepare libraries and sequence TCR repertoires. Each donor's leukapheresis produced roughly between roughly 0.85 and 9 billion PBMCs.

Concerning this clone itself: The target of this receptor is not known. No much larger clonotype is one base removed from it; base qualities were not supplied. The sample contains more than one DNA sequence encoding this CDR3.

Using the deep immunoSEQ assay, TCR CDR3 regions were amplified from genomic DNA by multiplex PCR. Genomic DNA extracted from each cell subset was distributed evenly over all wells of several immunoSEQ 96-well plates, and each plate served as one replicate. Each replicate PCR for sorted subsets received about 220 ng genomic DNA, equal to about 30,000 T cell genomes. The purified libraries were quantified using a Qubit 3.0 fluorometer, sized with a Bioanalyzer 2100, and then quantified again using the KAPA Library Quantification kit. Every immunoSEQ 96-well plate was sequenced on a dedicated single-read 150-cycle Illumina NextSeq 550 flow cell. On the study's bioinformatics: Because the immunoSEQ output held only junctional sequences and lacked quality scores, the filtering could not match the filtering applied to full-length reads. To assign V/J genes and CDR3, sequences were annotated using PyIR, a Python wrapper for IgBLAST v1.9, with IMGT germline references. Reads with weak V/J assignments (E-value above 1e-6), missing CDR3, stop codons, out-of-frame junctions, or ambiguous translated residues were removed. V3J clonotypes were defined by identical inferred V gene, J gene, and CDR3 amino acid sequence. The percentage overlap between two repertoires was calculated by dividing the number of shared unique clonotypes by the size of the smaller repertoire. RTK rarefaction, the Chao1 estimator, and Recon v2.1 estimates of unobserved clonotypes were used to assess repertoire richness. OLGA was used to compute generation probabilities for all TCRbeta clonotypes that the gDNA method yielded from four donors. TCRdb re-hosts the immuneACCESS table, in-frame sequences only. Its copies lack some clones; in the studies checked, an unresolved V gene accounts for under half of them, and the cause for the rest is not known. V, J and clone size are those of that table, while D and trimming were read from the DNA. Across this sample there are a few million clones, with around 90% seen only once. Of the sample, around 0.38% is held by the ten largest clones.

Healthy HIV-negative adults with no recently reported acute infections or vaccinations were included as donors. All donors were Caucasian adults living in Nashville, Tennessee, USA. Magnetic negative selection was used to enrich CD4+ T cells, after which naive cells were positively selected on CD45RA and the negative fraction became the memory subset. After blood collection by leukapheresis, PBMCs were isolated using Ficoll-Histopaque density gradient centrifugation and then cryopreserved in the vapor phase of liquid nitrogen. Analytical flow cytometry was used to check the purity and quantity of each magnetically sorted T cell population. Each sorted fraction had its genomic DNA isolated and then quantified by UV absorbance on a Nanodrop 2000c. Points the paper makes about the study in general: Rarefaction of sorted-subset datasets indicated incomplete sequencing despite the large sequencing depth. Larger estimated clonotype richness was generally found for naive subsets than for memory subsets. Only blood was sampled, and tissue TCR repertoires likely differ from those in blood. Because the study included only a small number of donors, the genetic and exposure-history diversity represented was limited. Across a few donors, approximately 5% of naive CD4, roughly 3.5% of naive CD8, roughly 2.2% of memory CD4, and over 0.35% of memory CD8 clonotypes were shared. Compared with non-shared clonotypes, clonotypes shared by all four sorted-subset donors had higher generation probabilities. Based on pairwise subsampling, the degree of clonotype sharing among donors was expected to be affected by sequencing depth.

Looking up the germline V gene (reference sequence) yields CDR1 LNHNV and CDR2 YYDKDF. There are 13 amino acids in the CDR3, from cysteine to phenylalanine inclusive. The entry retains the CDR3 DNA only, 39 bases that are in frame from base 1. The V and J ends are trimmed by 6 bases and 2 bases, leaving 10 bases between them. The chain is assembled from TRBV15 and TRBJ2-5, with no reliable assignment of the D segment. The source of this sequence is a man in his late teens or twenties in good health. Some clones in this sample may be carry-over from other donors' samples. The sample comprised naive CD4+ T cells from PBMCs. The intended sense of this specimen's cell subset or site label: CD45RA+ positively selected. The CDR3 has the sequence CATSRVVQETQYF. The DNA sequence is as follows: TGTGCCACCAGTAGGGTAGTTCAAGAGACCCAGTACTTC.